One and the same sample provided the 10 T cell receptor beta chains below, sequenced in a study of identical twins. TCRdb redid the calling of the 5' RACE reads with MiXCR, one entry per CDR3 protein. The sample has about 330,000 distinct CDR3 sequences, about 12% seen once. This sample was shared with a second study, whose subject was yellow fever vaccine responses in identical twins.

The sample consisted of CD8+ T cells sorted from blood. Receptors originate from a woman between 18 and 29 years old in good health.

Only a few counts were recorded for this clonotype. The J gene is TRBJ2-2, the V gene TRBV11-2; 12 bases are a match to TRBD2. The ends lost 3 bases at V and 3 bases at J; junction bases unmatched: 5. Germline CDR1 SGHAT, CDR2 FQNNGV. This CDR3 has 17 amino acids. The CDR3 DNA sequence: TGTGCCAGCAGCTTTTCTAGCGGGGGGGCCTACACCGGGGAGCTGTTTTTT. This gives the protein CASSFSSGGAYTGELFF.

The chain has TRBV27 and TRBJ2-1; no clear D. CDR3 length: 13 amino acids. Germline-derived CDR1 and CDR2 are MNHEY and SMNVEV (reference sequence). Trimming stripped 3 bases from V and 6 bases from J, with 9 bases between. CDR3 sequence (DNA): TGTGCCAGCAGTTTTGGGTCCGTCAATGAGCAGTTCTTC. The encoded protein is CASSFGSVNEQFF.

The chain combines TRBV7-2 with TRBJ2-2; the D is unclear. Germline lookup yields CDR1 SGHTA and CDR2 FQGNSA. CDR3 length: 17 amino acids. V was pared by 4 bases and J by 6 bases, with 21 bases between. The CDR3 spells CASSSYLFDPNSGELFF. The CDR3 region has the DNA TGTGCCAGCAGCTCTTACCTATTCGACCCCAATTCCGGGGAGCTGTTTTTT. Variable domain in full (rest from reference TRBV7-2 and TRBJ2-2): GAGVSQSPSNKVTEKGKDVELRCDPISGHTALYWYRQSLGQGLEFLIYFQGNSAPDKSGLPSDRFSAERTGGSVSTLTIQRTQQEDSAVYLCASSSYLFDPNSGELFFGEGSRLTVL.

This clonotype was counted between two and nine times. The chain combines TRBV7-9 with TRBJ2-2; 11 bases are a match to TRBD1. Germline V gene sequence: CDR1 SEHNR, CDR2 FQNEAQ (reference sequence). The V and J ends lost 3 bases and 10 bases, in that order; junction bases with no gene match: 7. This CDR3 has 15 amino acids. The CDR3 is CASSLSGTGGKELFF. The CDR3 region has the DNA TGTGCCAGCAGCTTGAGTGGGACAGGGGGAAAGGAGCTGTTTTTT.

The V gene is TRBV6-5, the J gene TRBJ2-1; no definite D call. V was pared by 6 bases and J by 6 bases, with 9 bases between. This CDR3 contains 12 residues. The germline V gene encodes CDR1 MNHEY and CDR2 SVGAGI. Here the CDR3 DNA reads TGTGCCAGCAGCCCTCCGACCAATGAGCAGTTCTTC. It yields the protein CASSPPTNEQFF.

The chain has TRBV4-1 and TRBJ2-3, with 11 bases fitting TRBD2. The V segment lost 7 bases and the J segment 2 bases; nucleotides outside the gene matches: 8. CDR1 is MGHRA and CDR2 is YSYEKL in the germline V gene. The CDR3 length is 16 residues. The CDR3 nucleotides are TGCGCCAGCATCCGCTCTAGCGGGGGGTCCACAGATACGCAGTATTTT. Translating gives CASIRSSGGSTDTQYF.

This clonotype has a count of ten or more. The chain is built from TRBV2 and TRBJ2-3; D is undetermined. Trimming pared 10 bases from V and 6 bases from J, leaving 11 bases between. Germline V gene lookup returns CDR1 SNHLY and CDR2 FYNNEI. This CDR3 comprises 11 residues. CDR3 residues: CAIPLRDTQYF. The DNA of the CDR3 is TGTGCCATCCCTTTAAGGGATACGCAGTATTTT.

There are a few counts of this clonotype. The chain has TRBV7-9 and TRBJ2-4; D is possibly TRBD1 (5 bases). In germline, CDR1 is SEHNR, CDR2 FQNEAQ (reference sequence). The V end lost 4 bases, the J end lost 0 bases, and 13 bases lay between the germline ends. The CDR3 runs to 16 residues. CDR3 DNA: TGTGCCAGCAGCTCGGATTGGACACTAGCCAAAAACATTCAGTACTTC. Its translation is CASSSDWTLAKNIQYF. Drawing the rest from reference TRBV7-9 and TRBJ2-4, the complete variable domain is DTGVSQNPRHKITKRGQNVTFRCDPISEHNRLYWYRQTLGQGPEFLTYFQNEAQLEKSRLLSDRFSAERPKGSFSTLEIQRTEQGDSAMYLCASSSDWTLAKNIQYFGAGTRLSVL.

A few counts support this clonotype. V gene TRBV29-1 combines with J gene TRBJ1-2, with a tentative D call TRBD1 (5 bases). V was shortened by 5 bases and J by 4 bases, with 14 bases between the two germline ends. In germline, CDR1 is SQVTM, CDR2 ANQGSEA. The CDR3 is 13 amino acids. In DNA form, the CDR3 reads TGCAGCGTTTCTGAGGGACTTAGCTATGGCTACACCTTC. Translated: CSVSEGLSYGYTF.

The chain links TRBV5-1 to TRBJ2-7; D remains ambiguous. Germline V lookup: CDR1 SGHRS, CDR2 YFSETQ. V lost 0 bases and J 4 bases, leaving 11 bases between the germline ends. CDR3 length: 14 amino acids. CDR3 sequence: CASSLGSGLYEQYF. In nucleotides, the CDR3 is TGCGCCAGCAGCTTGGGCTCAGGCCTATACGAGCAGTACTTC.